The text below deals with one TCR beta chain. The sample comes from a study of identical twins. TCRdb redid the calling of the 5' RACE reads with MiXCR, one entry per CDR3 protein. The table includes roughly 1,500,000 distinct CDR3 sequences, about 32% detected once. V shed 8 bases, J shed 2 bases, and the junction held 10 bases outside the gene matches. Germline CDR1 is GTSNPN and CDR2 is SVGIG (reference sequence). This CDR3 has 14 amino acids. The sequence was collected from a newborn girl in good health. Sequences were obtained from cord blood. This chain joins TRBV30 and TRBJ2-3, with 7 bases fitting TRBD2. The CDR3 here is CAATRSGDTDTQYF. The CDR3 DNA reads TGTGCCGCTACGAGGAGCGGGGACACAGATACGCAGTATTTT.